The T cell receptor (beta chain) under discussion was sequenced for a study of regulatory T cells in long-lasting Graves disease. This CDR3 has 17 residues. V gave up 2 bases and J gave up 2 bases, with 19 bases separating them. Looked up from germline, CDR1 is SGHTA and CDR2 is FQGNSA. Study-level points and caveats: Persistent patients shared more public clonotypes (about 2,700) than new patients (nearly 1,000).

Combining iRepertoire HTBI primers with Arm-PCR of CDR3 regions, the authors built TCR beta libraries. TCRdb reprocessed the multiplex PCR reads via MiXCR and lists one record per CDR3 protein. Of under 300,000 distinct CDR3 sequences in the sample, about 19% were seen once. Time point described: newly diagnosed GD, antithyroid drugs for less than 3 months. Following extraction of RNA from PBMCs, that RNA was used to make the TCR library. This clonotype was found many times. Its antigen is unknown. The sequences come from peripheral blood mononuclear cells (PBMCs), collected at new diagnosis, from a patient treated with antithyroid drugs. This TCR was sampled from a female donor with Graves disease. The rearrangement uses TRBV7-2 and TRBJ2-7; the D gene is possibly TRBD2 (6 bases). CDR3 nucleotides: TGTGCCAGCAGCTTAAATGTGGGGGGAGGCCCTACCTACGAGCAGTACTTC. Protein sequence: CASSLNVGGGPTYEQYF.